The 26 T cell receptor beta chains below all came from one sample that was sequenced in a study of blood T cell repertoires in COVID-19. Some clones are missing from TCRdb's copy, which holds only in-frame ones; the method was immunoSEQ multiplex PCR. The repertoire has roughly 250,000 clones, 70% to 90% of them found once; the top ten carry 1.5% to 2%. Input material: PBMCs or T cells enriched from blood (not recorded which). The origin of the receptors is a woman in her 50s who had recovered from COVID-19.

V usage is TRBV7-9 and J usage is TRBJ1-5, with unresolved D. The V gene lost 1 base and the J gene lost 7 bases, with 8 bases spanning the gap. In germline, CDR1 is SEHNR, CDR2 FQNEAQ (reference sequence). The CDR3 totals 13 residues. As DNA, the CDR3 is TGTGCCAGCAGCTTAGGGCTAGGCCAGCCCCAGCATTTT. It encodes CASSLGLGQPQHF. Supplemented by reference TRBV7-9 and TRBJ1-5, the full variable domain reads DTGVSQNPRHKITKRGQNVTFRCDPISEHNRLYWYRQTLGQGPEFLTYFQNEAQLEKSRLLSDRFSAERPKGSFSTLEIQRTEQGDSAMYLCASSLGLGQPQHFGDGTRLSIL.

The J gene is TRBJ2-3, the V gene TRBV5-4; 8 bases map to TRBD2. This CDR3 has 16 amino acids. J was trimmed by 2 bases and V by 2 bases; bases with no gene match: 7. Germline CDR1 SGHNT, CDR2 YYREEE (reference sequence). CDR3 coding DNA: TGTGCCAGCAGCTTCCGAATTAGCGGGGACACAGATACGCAGTATTTT. Protein product: CASSFRISGDTDTQYF.

This clone has only a few counts. V and J are TRBV29-1 and TRBJ2-1; no firm D call. CDR1 SQVTM and CDR2 ANQGSEA come from the germline V gene. With 4 bases removed from V and 6 bases from J, the gap between germline ends came to 7 bases. This CDR3 region has 11 residues. The DNA for the CDR3 is TGCAGCGTTGGGCCTAGCAATGAGCAGTTCTTC. Its translation is CSVGPSNEQFF.

The chain carries TRBV5-1 and TRBJ2-7; TRBD1 matches at 9 bases. Per the germline V gene, CDR1 is SGHRS and CDR2 is YFSETQ. V was clipped by 2 bases and J by 9 bases; unmatched bases: 12. The CDR3 covers 15 residues. CDR3 residues: CASSLLMGQGSTQYF. CDR3 coding DNA: TGCGCCAGCAGCTTACTCATGGGACAGGGCTCTACGCAGTACTTC. Using reference TRBV5-1 and TRBJ2-7 for the parts outside the CDR3, the full variable domain is KAGVTQTPRYLIKTRGQQVTLSCSPISGHRSVSWYQQTPGQGLQFLFEYFSETQRNKGNFPGRFSGRQFSNSRSEMNVSTLELGDSALYLCASSLLMGQGSTQYFGPGTRLTVT.

The rearrangement links TRBV27 to TRBJ1-4; D might be TRBD1 (5 bases). CDR1 and CDR2 (germline): MNHEY, SMNVEV (reference sequence). This CDR3 has 17 residues. V dropped 6 bases and J dropped 4 bases, with 21 bases sitting between them. Here the CDR3 reads CASSTISSGSHNEKLFF. In DNA, the CDR3 is TGTGCCAGCAGCACTATCTCATCAGGGTCCCATAATGAAAAACTGTTTTTT.

This chain's CDR3 is CASSYATGVHEQYF. The DNA of the CDR3 is TGTGCCAGCAGCTACGCGACAGGGGTCCACGAGCAGTACTTC. The chain uses TRBV5-8 and TRBJ2-7; 8 bases agree with TRBD1. The CDR3 is 14 residues long. Trimming at V came to 3 bases and at J to 5 bases, leaving 7 bases not matched to a gene. Germline CDR1 reads SGHTS; CDR2 reads YDEGEE.

The chain employs TRBV21-1 and TRBJ1-6. TRBV21-1 is termed a pseudogene. This CDR3 spans 20 amino acids. DNA for the CDR3: TGTGCCAGCAGCAAAGCGCTTTCCTCATCCCCCTCGGGGGATAATTCACCCCTCCACTTT. This codes for CASSKALSSSPSGDNSPLHF.

The V and J genes are TRBV7-8 and TRBJ2-7, with D possibly matching TRBD2 (6 bases). Germline lookup yields CDR1 SGHVS and CDR2 FQNEAQ. This CDR3 has 14 amino acids. Trimming shortened V by 5 bases and J by 2 bases, and 13 bases separated the two germline ends. CDR3 DNA: TGTGCCAGCAGCGGAGGGAGTTTTCCCTACGAGCAGTACTTC. This translates into CASSGGSFPYEQYF. Full variable domain (missing parts from reference TRBV7-8 and TRBJ2-7): GAGVSQSPRYKVAKRGQDVALRCDPISGHVSLFWYQQALGQGPEFLTYFQNEAQLDKSGLPSDRFFAERPEGSVSTLKIQRTQQEDSAVYLCASSGGSFPYEQYFGPGTRLTVT.

The genes are TRBV12-3 or TRBV12-4 and TRBJ2-7, with TRBD1 identical over 8 bases. V was clipped by 6 bases and J by 6 bases; unmatched bases: 4. This CDR3 spans 12 amino acids. The CDR3 DNA is TGTGCCAGCAGAAACAGGGGGGCCGAGCAGTACTTC. Translated, it gives CASRNRGAEQYF.

The chain carries TRBV18 and TRBJ2-7; D is perhaps TRBD1 (6 bases). This CDR3 contains 12 residues. V was pared by 5 bases and J by 4 bases, with 9 bases between. The germline CDR1 and CDR2 sequences are KGHSH and LQKENI. CDR3 in amino acids: CASSADSYEQYF. CDR3 sequence (DNA): TGTGCCAGCTCAGCGGACAGTTACGAGCAGTACTTC.

CDR3 DNA: TGTGCAACCAGCAGGGGGGGGAGGGAGACCCAGTACTTC. Encoded protein: CATSRGGRETQYF. The chain recombines TRBV7-2 with TRBJ2-5; D could derive from TRBD1 or TRBD2 (7 bases each). This CDR3 comprises 13 residues. The germline CDR1 and CDR2 sequences are SGHTA and FQGNSA.

The rearrangement uses TRBV7-9 and TRBJ2-1; 13 bases are shared with TRBD2. Germline V gene sequence: CDR1 SEHNR, CDR2 FQNEAQ (reference sequence). After removal of 1 base from V and 5 bases from J, the junction contained 2 bases not matched to a gene. The CDR3 covers 16 residues. CDR3 amino acids: CASSLGGTSGDNEQFF. The DNA of the CDR3 is TGTGCCAGCAGCTTAGGTGGGACTAGCGGGGACAATGAGCAGTTCTTC.

This chain links TRBV11-2 with TRBJ2-7, with 7 nucleotides matching TRBD1. This CDR3 region has 15 residues. CDR1 is SGHAT, CDR2 FQNNGV, per germline. The trim removed 3 bases at V and 3 bases at J, leaving 8 bases unmatched. The CDR3 nucleotides are TGTGCCAGCAGCTTGAGCCGGGGACAGAACTACGAGCAGTACTTC. This codes for CASSLSRGQNYEQYF.

The J gene is TRBJ1-4, the V gene TRBV2, with 7 bases aligning to TRBD1. CDR1 SNHLY and CDR2 FYNNEI come from the germline V gene. The length of the CDR3 is 14 residues. The ends lost 4 bases at V and 8 bases at J; junction bases unmatched: 7. CDR3 in amino acids: CASSVSTGAEKLFF. The CDR3 DNA reads TGTGCCAGCAGTGTATCTACAGGGGCCGAAAAACTGTTTTTT.

V gene TRBV9 combines with J gene TRBJ2-1; 9 nucleotides match TRBD1. V gave up 2 bases and J gave up 10 bases; unmatched junction bases: 10. Germline V gene data show CDR1 as SGDLS and CDR2 as YYNGEE. CDR3 size: 15 residues. The CDR3 protein is CASSVGTGTTEEQFF. The CDR3 DNA reads as TGTGCCAGCAGCGTCGGGACAGGGACGACAGAGGAGCAGTTCTTC.

The rearrangement links TRBV2 to TRBJ2-1, with D tentatively TRBD1 (5 bases). V was cut by 3 bases and J by 4 bases, with 13 bases left in between. Germline V gene data show CDR1 as SNHLY and CDR2 as FYNNEI. The CDR3 is made up of 15 amino acids. As DNA, the CDR3 is TGTGCCAGCAGTGATCTCGAGACAGAATACAATGAGCAGTTCTTC. This gives the protein CASSDLETEYNEQFF.

This chain links TRBV3-1 (or the pseudogene TRBV3-2) with TRBJ1-3, with no clear D. The V gene's germline CDR1 is LGHDT and CDR2 YNNKEL (reference sequence). The V and J ends lost 5 bases and 4 bases respectively, with 15 bases between them. This CDR3 is built from 15 residues. The CDR3 DNA sequence: TGTGCCAGCAGCAAGACGTTAGCGCCCGGAAACACCATATATTTT. It specifies CASSKTLAPGNTIYF.

A few counts support this clone. The V gene is TRBV6-4, the J gene TRBJ2-1, with 12 bases fitting TRBD2. Germline-derived CDR1 and CDR2 are MRHNA and SNTAGT. The CDR3 extends over 16 amino acids. Trimming removed 3 bases from V and 4 bases from J; junction bases left unmatched: 4. In DNA form, the CDR3 reads TGTGCCAGCAGTGAGACCGGGACTAGCGGGTACAATGAGCAGTTCTTC. Translating it yields CASSETGTSGYNEQFF.

Notes on this clone: Other DNA sequences of this sample code for an identical CDR3. The chain combines TRBV28 with TRBJ1-6, with unresolved D. Germline CDR1 and CDR2: MDHEN and SYDVKM. V was trimmed by 4 bases and J by 7 bases, leaving 5 bases between them. This CDR3 spans 12 amino acids. The CDR3 region is CASSSGNSPLHF. The DNA of the CDR3 is TGTGCCAGCAGTTCGGGGAATTCACCCCTCCACTTT. The full variable domain, in which reference TRBV28 and TRBJ1-6 provide the parts outside the CDR3, is DVKVTQSSRYLVKRTGEKVFLECVQDMDHENMFWYRQDPGLGLRLIYFSYDVKMKEKGDIPEGYSVSREKKERFSLILESASTNQTSMYLCASSSGNSPLHFGNGTRLTVT.

V gene TRBV3-1 (or the pseudogene TRBV3-2) combines with J gene TRBJ1-2, with 7 bases fitting TRBD1. The CDR3 has 18 residues. The J segment lost 6 bases and the V segment lost 6 bases, leaving 22 bases of the junction unmatched. Germline V CDR1 and CDR2: LGHDT, YNNKEL (reference sequence). CDR3 loop: CASSNPTERQGIPDGYTF. DNA for the CDR3: TGTGCCAGCAGTAACCCCACCGAACGACAGGGTATTCCGGATGGCTACACCTTC.

The chain carries TRBV30 and TRBJ2-3; no definite D call. V dropped 5 bases and J dropped 2 bases, with 14 bases sitting between them. Germline assignment: CDR1 GTSNPN and CDR2 SVGIG (reference sequence). The CDR3 extends over 14 amino acids. CDR3 in DNA: TGTGCCTGGGCGCCAGGTTCGCCCACAGATACGCAGTATTTT. This gives the protein CAWAPGSPTDTQYF.

The chain employs TRBV5-4 and TRBJ2-1, with 9 positions matching TRBD2. With V trimmed by 2 bases and J by 6 bases, 6 bases remained unmatched. CDR1 is SGHNT, CDR2 YYREEE, per germline (reference sequence). This CDR3 has 15 amino acids. The CDR3 protein is CASSLGGGRANEQFF. The CDR3 region has the DNA TGTGCCAGCAGCTTAGGTGGCGGGAGGGCCAATGAGCAGTTCTTC.

This clone was picked up a small number of times. The V call is TRBV30, the J call TRBJ1-1; D might be TRBD1 (6 bases). The germline gives CDR1 GTSNPN, CDR2 SVGIG (reference sequence). V was shortened by 4 bases and J by 2 bases, with 14 bases between the two germline ends. This CDR3 region has 14 residues. The CDR3 loop reads CAWNVVQGNTEAFF. As DNA, the CDR3 is TGTGCCTGGAATGTCGTACAGGGTAACACTGAAGCTTTCTTT.

The chain carries TRBV11-2 and TRBJ2-1, with D possibly matching TRBD1 (6 bases). The length of the CDR3 is 13 residues. From germline, CDR1 is SGHAT and CDR2 FQNNGV. Trimming removed 8 bases from V and 5 bases from J, with 13 bases in between. The CDR3 DNA reads as TGTGCCAGCGGGACACTCGGGGACAATGAGCAGTTCTTC. It specifies CASGTLGDNEQFF.

This clone showed up just a few times. This sequence joins TRBV21-1 and TRBJ1-5; the table's TRBD1 call for D was not verified on the DNA. TRBV21-1 is a documented pseudogene. The CDR3 has 16 amino acids. CDR3 bases: TGTGCCAGCAGCAAAGTTGGGACAACTAACAATCAGCCCCAGCATTTT. Protein sequence: CASSKVGTTNNQPQHF.

The chain combines TRBV5-3 with TRBJ2-7, with 8 bases identical to TRBD1. TRBV5-3 carries the ORF label, with uncertain function. This CDR3 region has 15 residues. CDR3 coding DNA: TGTGCCAGAAGCTTGGGTTGGGCAGGGGGCCTATCAATTTGGGTC. Translating gives CARSLGWAGGLSIWV.